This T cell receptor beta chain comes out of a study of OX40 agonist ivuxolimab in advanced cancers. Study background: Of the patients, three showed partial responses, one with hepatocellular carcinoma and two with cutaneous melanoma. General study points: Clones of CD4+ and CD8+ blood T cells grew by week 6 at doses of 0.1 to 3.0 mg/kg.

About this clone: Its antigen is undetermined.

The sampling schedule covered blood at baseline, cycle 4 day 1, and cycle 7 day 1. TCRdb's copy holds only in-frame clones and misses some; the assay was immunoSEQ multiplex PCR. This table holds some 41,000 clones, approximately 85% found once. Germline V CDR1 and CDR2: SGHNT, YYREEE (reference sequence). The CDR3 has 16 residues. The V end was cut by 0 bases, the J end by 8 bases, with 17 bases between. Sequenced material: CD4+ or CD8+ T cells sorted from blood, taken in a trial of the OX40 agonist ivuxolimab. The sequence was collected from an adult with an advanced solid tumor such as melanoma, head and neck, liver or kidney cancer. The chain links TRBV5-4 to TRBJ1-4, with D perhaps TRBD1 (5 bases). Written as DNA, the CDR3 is TGTGCCAGCAGCTTGGACGGCGCAGGGAGTAACGAAAAACTGTTTTTT. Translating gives CASSLDGAGSNEKLFF.